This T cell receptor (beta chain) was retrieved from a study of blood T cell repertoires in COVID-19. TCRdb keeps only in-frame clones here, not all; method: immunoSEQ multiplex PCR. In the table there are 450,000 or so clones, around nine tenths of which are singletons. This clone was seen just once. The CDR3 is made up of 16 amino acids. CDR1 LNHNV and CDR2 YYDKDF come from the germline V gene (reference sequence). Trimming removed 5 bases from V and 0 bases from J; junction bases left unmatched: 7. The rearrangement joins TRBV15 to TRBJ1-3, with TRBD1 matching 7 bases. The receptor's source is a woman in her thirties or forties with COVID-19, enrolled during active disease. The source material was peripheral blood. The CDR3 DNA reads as TGTGCCACCAGCGACTGGGGACAGCGCTCTGGAAACACCATATATTTT. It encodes CATSDWGQRSGNTIYF.